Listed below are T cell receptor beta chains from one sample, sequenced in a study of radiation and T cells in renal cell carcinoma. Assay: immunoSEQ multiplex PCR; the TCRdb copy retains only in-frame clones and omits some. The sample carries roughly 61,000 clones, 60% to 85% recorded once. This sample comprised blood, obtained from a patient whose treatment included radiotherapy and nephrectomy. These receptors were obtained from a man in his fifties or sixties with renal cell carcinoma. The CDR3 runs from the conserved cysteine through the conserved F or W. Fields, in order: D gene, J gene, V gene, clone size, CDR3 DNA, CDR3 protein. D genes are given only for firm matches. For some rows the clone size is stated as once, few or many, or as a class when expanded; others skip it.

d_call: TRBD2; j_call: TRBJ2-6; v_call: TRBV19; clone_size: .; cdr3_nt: TGTGCCAGTAGGCTAGCGGGAGGGTCTGGGGCCAACGTCCTGACTTTC; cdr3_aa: CASRLAGGSGANVLTF
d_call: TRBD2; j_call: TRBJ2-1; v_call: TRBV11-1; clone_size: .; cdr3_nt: TGTGCCAGCAGCCTAGCGGGAGTCTACAATGAGCAGTTCTTC; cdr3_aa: CASSLAGVYNEQFF
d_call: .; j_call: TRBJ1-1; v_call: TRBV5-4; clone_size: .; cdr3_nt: TGTGCCAGCAGCTTGGACCGCTCAGTGAACACTGAAGCTTTCTTT; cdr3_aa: CASSLDRSVNTEAFF
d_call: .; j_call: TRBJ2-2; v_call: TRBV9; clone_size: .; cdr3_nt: TGTGCCAGCAGCGAGACCCTGGACCGTACCGGGGAGCTGTTTTTT; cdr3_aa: CASSETLDRTGELFF
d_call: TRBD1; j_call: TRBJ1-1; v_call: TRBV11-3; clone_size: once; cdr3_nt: TGTGCCAGCAGCTTTCATGACAGGGGTACTTTCTTT; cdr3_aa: CASSFHDRGTFF
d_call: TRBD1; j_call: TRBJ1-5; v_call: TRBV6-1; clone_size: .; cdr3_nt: TGTGCCAGCAGTCAAGGGGGCCGCAATCAGCCCCAGCATTTT; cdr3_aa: CASSQGGRNQPQHF
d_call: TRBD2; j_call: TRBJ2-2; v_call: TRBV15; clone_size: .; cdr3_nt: TGTGCCACCAGCCAGGAGCTAGCGGGTAACACCGGGGAGCTGTTTTTT; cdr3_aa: CATSQELAGNTGELFF
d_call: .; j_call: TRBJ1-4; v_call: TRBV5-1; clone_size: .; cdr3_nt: TGCGCCAGCAGCTACGGGACGGATGTGGGGGAAAAACTGTTTTTT; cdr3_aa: CASSYGTDVGEKLFF
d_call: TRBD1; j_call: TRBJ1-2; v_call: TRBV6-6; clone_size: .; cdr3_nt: TGTGCCAGCAGTCTAAAAGGGACAGGCCCCCGGGAAGGCTACACCTTC; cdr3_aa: CASSLKGTGPREGYTF
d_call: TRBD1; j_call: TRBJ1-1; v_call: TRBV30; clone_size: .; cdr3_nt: TGTGCCTCATTATTATGGGACAGGGGGTCGAGCACTGAAGCTTTCTTT; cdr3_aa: CASLLWDRGSSTEAFF
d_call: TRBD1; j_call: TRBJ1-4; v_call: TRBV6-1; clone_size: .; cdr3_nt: TGTGCCAGCAGCCTCGACAGGGGAGAAAAACTGTTTTTT; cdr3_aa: CASSLDRGEKLFF
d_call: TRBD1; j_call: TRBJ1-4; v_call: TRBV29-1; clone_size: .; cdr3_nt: TGCAGCGCCAACAGGGGGCTCAATGAAAAACTGTTTTTT; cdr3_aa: CSANRGLNEKLFF
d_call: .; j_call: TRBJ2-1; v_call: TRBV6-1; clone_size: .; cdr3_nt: TGTGCCAGCAGTATAGGGACCAACAATGAGCAGTTCTTC; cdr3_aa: CASSIGTNNEQFF
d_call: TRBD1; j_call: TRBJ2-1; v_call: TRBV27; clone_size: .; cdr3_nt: TGTGCCAGCAGTCCGACAGGGCGACTCTACAATGAGCAGTTCTTC; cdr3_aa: CASSPTGRLYNEQFF
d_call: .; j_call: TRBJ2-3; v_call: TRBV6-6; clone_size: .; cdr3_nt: TGTGCCAGCATGGTAGCGGCGAGCACAGATACGCAGTATTTT; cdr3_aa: CASMVAASTDTQYF
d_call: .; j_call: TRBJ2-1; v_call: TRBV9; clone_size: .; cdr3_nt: TGTGCCAGCGAGCCCGACTCTCTTGCCGGTAAGCAGTTCTTC; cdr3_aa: CASEPDSLAGKQFF
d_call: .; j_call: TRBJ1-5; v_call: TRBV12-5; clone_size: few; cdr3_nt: TGTGCTAGTGGTTTGGGGTTTCAGCCCCAGCATTTT; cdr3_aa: CASGLGFQPQHF
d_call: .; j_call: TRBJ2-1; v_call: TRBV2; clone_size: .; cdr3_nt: TGTGCCAGCCGTGGGAGGCAAGAGCAGTTCTTC; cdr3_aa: CASRGRQEQFF
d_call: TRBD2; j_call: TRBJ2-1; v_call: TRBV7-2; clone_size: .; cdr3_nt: TGTGCCAGCAGCTTACGCGGGGGAGGTCTTACACCGAATGAGCAGTTCTTC; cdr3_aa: CASSLRGGGLTPNEQFF
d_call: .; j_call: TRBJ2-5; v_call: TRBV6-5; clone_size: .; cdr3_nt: TGTGCCAGCAGAAGGAGCGAGGCCCAGTACTTC; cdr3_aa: CASRRSEAQYF
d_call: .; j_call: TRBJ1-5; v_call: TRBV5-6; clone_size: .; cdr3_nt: TGTGCCAGCAGCTTGGGGCCGACTACCATTCAGCCCCAGCATTTT; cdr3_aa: CASSLGPTTIQPQHF
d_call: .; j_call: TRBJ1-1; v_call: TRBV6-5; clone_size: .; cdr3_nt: TGTGCCAGCAGTTACTCTACGGACGGGGTGAATGCTGAAGCTTTCTTT; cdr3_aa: CASSYSTDGVNAEAFF
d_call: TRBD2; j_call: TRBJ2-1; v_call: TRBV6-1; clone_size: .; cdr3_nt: TGTGCCAGCAGTGGGACTAGCGGGAAGTACAATGAGCAGTTCTTC; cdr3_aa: CASSGTSGKYNEQFF
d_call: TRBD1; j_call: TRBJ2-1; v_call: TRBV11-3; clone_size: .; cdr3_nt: TGTGCCAGCAGCTTAGAGGGACAGGGCTATGAGCAGTTCTTC; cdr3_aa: CASSLEGQGYEQFF
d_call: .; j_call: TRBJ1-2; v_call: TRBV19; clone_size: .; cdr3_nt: TGTGCCAGTAGTATAGCAGATAACTATGGCTACACCTTC; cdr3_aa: CASSIADNYGYTF
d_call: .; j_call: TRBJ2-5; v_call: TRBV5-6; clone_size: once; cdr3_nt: TGTGCCAGCAGCTATCCGGTGTTGGGGGGGCGGCAAGAGACCCAGTACTTC; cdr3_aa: CASSYPVLGGRQETQYF
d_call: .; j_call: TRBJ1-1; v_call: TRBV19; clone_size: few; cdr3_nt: TGTGCCAGTAGTTCTCCTACAATAGGGAAGACTGAAGCTTTCTTT; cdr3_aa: CASSSPTIGKTEAFF
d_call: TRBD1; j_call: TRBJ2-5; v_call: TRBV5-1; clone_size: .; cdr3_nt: TGCGCCAGCAGCGATGGCCAGGGGGCCATCGAAGAGACCCAGTACTTC; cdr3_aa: CASSDGQGAIEETQYF
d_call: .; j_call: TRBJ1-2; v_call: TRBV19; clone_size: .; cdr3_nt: TGTGCCAGTAGTATAGGTCCCGGGAACTATGGCTACACCTTC; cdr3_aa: CASSIGPGNYGYTF
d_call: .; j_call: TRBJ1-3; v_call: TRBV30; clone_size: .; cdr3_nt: TGTGCCTGGAGTCCCAGGGAAAATGGAAACACCATATATTTT; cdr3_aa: CAWSPRENGNTIYF
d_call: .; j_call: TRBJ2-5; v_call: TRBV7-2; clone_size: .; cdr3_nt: TGTGCCAGCAGCTTAGGCGATCGATCAGAGACCCAGTACTTC; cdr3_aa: CASSLGDRSETQYF
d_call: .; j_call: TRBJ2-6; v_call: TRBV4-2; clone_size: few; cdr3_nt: TGTGCCAGCAGCCAAGAAAGTCTCTCTGGGGCCAACGTCCTGACTTTC; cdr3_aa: CASSQESLSGANVLTF
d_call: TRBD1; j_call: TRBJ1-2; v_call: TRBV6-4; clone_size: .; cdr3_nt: TGTGCCAGCAGTGACTCGACAGGGGCAGATGGCTACACCTTC; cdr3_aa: CASSDSTGADGYTF
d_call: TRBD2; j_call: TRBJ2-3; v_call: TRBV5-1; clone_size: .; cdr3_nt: TGCGCCAGCAGCGACATTCTAGCGGGAGGGGCAGATACGCAGTATTTT; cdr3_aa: CASSDILAGGADTQYF
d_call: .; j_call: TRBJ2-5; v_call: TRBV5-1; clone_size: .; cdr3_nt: TGCGCCAGCAGCCCCCAGAGGGCGGTACAAGAGACCCAGTACTTC; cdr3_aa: CASSPQRAVQETQYF
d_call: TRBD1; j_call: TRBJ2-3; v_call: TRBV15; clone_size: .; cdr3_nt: TGTGCCACCAGCAGGGACAGGGGGCTCACAGATACGCAGTATTTT; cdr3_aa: CATSRDRGLTDTQYF
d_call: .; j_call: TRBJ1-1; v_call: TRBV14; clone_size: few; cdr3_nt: TGTGCCAGCAGCCAAGCAGGGGAAGCTTTCTTT; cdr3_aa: CASSQAGEAFF
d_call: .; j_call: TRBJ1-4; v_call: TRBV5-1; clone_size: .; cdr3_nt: TGCGCCAGCAGCCCACTAAAGAATAACAGGGCTGGTAATGAAAAACTGTTTTTT; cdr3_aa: CASSPLKNNRAGNEKLFF
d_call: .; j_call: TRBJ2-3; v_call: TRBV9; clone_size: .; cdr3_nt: TGTGCCAGCAGCAGGGGTCCTACTACCACAGATACGCAGTATTTT; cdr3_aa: CASSRGPTTTDTQYF
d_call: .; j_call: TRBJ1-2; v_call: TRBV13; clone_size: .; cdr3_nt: TGTGCCAGCAGCCACGAGTCGGGGGGGCGGCACTATGGCTACACCTTC; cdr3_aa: CASSHESGGRHYGYTF
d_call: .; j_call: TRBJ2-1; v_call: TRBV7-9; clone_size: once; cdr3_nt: TGTGCCAGCAGCTTGGTAGGAGAGCAGTTCTTC; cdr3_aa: CASSLVGEQFF
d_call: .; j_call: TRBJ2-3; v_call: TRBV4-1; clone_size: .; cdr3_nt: TGCGCCAGCAGCCAAGATCAGGACTACTATACGCAGTATTTT; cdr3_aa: CASSQDQDYYTQYF
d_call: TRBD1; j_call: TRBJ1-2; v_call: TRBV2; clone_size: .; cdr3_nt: TGTGCCAGCACACTACCGGGACAGGGGTATGGCTACACCTTC; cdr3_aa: CASTLPGQGYGYTF